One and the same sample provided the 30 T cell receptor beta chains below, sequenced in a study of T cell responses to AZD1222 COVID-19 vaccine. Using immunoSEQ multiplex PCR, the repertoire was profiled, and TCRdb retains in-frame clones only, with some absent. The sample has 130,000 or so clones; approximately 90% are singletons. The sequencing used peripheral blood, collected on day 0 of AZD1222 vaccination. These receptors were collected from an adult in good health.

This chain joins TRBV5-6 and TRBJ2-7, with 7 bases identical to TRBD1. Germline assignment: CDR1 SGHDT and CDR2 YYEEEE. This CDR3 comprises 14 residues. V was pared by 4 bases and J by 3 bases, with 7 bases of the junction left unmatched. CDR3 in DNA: TGTGCCAGCAGCCGACGACAGGGCGGCTACGAGCAGTACTTC. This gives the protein CASSRRQGGYEQYF. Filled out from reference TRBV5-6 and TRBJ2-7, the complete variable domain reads DAGVTQSPTHLIKTRGQQVTLRCSPKSGHDTVSWYQQALGQGPQFIFQYYEEEERQRGNFPDRFSGHQFPNYSSELNVNALLLGDSALYLCASSRRQGGYEQYFGPGTRLTVT.

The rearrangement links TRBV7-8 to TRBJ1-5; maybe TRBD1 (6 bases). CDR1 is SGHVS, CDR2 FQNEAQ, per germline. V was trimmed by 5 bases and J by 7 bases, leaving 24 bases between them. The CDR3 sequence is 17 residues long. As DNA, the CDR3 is TGTGCCAGCAGCCTAATACCCTTTCAAACAGGGAGCCAGCCCCAGCATTTT. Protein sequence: CASSLIPFQTGSQPQHF.

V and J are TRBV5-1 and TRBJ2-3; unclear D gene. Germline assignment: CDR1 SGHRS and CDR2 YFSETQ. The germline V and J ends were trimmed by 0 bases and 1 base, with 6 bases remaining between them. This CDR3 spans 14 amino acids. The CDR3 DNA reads TGCGCCAGCAGCTTGGATGCGGGCACAGATACGCAGTATTTT. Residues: CASSLDAGTDTQYF.

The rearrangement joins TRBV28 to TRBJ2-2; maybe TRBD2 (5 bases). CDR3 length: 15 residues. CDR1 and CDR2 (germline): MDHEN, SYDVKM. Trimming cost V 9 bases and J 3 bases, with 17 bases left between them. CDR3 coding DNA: TGTGCCAGTACCCCCGCGGGCGAGGACACCGGGGAGCTGTTTTTT. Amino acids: CASTPAGEDTGELFF.

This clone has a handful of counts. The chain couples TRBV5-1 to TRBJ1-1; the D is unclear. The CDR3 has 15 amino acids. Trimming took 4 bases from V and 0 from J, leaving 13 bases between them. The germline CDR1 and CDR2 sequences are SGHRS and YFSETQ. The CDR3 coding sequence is TGCGCCAGCAGCACCTATACTTCTCTGAACACTGAAGCTTTCTTT. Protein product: CASSTYTSLNTEAFF.

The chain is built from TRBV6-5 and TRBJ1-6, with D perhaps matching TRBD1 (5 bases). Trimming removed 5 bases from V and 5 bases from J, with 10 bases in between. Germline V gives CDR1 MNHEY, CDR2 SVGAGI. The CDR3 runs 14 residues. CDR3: CASSRDGDNSPLHF. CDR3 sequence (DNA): TGTGCCAGCAGTCGGGACGGAGATAATTCACCCCTCCACTTT.

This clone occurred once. The CDR3 sequence: CAISESRASGDHNEQFF. CDR3 nucleotides: TGTGCCATCAGTGAGTCGCGAGCTAGCGGGGACCACAATGAGCAGTTCTTC. The chain links TRBV10-3 to TRBJ2-1, with TRBD2 matching over 9 bases. After removal of 0 bases from V and 5 bases from J, the junction contained 8 bases not matched to a gene. The CDR3 consists of 17 residues. Germline V lookup: CDR1 ENHRY, CDR2 SYGVKD.

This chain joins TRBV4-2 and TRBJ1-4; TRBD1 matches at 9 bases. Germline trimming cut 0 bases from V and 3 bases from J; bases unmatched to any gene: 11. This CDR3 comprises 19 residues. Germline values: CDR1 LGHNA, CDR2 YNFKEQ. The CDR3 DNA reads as TGTGCCAGCAGCCAAGATAGGGACAGGGCTTGGCTGGCTAATGAAAAACTGTTTTTT. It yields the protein CASSQDRDRAWLANEKLFF.

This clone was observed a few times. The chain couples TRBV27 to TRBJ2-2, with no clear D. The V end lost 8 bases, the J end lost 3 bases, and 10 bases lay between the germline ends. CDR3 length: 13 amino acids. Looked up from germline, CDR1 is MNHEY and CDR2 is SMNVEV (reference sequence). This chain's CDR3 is CASRRFDTGELFF. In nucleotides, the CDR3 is TGTGCCAGCCGTAGGTTTGACACCGGGGAGCTGTTTTTT.

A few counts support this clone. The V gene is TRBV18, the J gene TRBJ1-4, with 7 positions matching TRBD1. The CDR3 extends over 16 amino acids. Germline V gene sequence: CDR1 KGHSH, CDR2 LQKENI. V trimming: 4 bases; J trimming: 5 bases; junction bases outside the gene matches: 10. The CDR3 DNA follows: TGTGCCAGCTCACTGACCGGAGGACAGGCCAATGAAAAACTGTTTTTT. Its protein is CASSLTGGQANEKLFF. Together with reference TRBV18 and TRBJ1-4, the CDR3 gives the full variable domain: NAGVMQNPRHLVRRRGQEARLRCSPMKGHSHVYWYRQLPEEGLKFMVYLQKENIIDESGMPKERFSAEFPKEGPSILRIQQVVRGDSAAYFCASSLTGGQANEKLFFGSGTQLSVL.

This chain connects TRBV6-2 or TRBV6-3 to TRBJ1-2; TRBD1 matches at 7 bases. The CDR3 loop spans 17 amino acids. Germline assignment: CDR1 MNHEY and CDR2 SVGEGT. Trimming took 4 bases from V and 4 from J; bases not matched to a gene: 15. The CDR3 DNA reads TGTGCCAGCAGTTTTCCCCGAATCGGACAGGCGTCCTATGGCTACACCTTC. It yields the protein CASSFPRIGQASYGYTF.

CDR3 bases: TGTGCCAGCAGCTTTTTAGGTGGCTACACCTTC. It codes for CASSFLGGYTF. V and J are TRBV5-6 and TRBJ1-2; D gene ambiguous. V lost 2 bases and J lost 7, with 6 bases in between. Germline V gene data show CDR1 as SGHDT and CDR2 as YYEEEE. The CDR3 contains 11 residues.

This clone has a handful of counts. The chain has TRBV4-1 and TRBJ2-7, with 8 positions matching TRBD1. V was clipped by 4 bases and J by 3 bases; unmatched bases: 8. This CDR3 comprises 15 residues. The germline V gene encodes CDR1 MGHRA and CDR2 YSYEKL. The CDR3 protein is CASSPIQGGDYEQYF. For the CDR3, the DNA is TGCGCCAGCAGCCCCATACAGGGGGGAGACTACGAGCAGTACTTC.

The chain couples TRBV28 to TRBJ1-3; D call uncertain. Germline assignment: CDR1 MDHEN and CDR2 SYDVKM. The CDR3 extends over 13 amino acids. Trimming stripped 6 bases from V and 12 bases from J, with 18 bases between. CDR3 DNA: TGTGCCAGCAGACTCTGGTCCAAGGAGAACATATATTTT. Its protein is CASRLWSKENIYF.

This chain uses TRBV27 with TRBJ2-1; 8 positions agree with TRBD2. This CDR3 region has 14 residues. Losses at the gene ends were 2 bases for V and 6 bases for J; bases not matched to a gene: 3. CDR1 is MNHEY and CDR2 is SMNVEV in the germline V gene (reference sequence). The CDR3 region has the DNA TGTGCCAGCAGTTTAAGAGCGGGAGTCAATGAGCAGTTCTTC. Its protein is CASSLRAGVNEQFF.

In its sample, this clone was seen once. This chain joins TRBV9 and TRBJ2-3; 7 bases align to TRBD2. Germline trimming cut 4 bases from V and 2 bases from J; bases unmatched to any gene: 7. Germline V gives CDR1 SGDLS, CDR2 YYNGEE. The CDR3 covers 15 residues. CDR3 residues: CASSPKGGYTDTQYF. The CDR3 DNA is TGTGCCAGCAGCCCCAAGGGAGGGTACACAGATACGCAGTATTTT.

The CDR3 region is CASRSHTGQLFF. CDR3 in DNA: TGTGCCAGCAGATCACACACGGGACAACTGTTTTTT. The chain employs TRBV6-5 and TRBJ1-4, with D possibly matching TRBD1 (5 bases). CDR1 and CDR2 (germline): MNHEY, SVGAGI. The CDR3 sequence is 12 residues long. V was shortened by 6 bases and J by 12 bases, with 14 bases between the two germline ends.

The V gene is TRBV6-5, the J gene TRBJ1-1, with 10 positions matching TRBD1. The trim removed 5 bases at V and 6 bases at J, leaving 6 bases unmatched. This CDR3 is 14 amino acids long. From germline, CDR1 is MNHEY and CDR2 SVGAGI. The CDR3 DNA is TGTGCCAGCAGTAAGGGACAGGGGTACCCTGAAGCTTTCTTT. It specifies CASSKGQGYPEAFF.

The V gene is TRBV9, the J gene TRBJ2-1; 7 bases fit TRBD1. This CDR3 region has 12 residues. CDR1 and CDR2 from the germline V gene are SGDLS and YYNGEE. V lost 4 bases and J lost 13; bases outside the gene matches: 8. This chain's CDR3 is CASSSSGTVQFF. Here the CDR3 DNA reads TGTGCCAGCAGCTCCTCCGGGACAGTACAGTTCTTC.

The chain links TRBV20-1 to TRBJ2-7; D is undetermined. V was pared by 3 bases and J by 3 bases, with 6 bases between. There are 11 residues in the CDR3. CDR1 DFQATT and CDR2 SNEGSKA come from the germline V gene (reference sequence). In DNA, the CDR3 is TGCAGTGCTAGGCTGGTCTACGAGCAGTACTTC. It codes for CSARLVYEQYF.

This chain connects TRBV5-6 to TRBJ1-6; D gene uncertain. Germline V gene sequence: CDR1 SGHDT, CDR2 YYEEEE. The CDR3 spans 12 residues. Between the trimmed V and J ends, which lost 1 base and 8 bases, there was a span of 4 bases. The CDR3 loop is CASSLTHSPLHF. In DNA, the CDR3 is TGTGCCAGCAGCTTGACCCATTCACCCCTCCACTTT. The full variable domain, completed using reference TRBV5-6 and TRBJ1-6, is DAGVTQSPTHLIKTRGQQVTLRCSPKSGHDTVSWYQQALGQGPQFIFQYYEEEERQRGNFPDRFSGHQFPNYSSELNVNALLLGDSALYLCASSLTHSPLHFGNGTRLTVT.

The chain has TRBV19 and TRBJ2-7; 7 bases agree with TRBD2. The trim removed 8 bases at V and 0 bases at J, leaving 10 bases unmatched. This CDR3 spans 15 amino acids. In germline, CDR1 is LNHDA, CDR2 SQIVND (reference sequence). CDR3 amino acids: CASRLELAGSYEQYF. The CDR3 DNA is TGTGCCAGTCGCCTTGAATTAGCGGGCTCCTACGAGCAGTACTTC.

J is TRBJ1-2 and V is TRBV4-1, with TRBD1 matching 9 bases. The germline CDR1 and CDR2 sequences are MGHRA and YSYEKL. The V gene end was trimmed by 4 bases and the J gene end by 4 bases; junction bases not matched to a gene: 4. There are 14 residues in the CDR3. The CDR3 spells CASSPQGAVYGYTF. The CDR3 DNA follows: TGCGCCAGCAGCCCACAGGGGGCGGTCTATGGCTACACCTTC.

The CDR3 bases are TGTGCCAGCAGTTACCTACAAGCAGCTAACTATGGCTACACCTTC. Its translation: CASSYLQAANYGYTF. The rearrangement joins TRBV6-5 to TRBJ1-2; no firm D call. Germline loops: CDR1 MNHEY, CDR2 SVGAGI. Trimming cost V 2 bases and J 0 bases, with 10 bases left between them. This CDR3 has 15 residues.

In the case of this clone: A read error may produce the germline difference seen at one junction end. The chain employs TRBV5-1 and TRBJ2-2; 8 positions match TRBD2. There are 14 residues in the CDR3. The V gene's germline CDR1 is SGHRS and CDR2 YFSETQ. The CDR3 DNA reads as TGCGCCCGCAGCCGGGGGGGCGGAACCGGGGAGCTGTTTTTT. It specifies CARSRGGGTGELFF.

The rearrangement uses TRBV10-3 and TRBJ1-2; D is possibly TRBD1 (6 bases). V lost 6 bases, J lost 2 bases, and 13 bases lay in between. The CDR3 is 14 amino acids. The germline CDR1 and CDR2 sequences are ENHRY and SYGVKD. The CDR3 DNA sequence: TGTGCCATCAGCCCAGTTACAGGGAACTATGGCTACACCTTC. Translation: CAISPVTGNYGYTF.

For the CDR3, the DNA is TGCGCCAGCAGCAGGGAAGGGGGAAACACCATATATTTT. Protein: CASSREGGNTIYF. The chain joins TRBV5-1 to TRBJ1-3; the D is unclear. V lost 4 bases and J 4 bases, leaving 9 bases between the germline ends. The CDR3 loop spans 13 amino acids. Germline CDR1 is SGHRS and CDR2 is YFSETQ.

The chain's CDR3 is CAWSVLAGYEQYF. DNA of the CDR3: TGTGCCTGGAGTGTACTTGCGGGGTACGAGCAGTACTTC. The chain couples TRBV30 to TRBJ2-7; D is perhaps TRBD2 (6 bases). Germline V gene sequence: CDR1 GTSNPN, CDR2 SVGIG (reference sequence). The CDR3 extends over 13 amino acids. Deletions cut 0 bases from V and 4 bases from J, with 10 bases between.

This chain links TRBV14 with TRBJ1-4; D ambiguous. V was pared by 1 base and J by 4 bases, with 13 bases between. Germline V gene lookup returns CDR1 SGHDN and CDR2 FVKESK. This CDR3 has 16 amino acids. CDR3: CASSQGRTFDNEKLFF. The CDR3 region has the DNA TGTGCCAGCAGCCAAGGCCGGACGTTCGATAATGAAAAACTGTTTTTT.

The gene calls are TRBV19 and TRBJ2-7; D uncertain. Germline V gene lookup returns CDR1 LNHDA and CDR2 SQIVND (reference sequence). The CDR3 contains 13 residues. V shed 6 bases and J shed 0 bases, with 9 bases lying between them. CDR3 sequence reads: CASSWKSSYEQYF. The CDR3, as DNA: TGTGCCAGTAGCTGGAAGAGCTCCTACGAGCAGTACTTC.